These T cell receptor beta chains were read from a single sample in a study of T cell repertoires in cytomegalovirus infection. For these receptors, no antigen is known. TCRdb redid the calling of the reads with MiXCR, one entry per CDR3 protein. This sample has fewer than 1,000,000 distinct CDR3 sequences; approximately 31% occur once, and the top ten carry 11% to 15%. Here the sequenced sample was cultured CD8+ T cells from PBMCs, taken from culture after CMV antigen stimulation. Receptor source: a human donor in good health (CMV status not recorded). Some clones in this sample may be carry-over from other donors' samples. The CDR3 runs from the conserved cysteine through the conserved F or W. Each record gives: D gene, J gene, clone size, V gene, CDR3 protein, CDR3 DNA. A D gene is named only where the DNA matches it firmly. Only part of the rows carry a size: once, few, many, or a class if the clone is expanded.

D: TRBD1
J: TRBJ2-7
size: -
V: TRBV6-2/TRBV6-3
CDR3: CASSYDRAEQYF
DNA: TGTGCCAGCAGTTACGACAGGGCCGAGCAGTACTTC

D: -
J: TRBJ2-2
size: many
V: TRBV11-1
CDR3: CASSLGHPNTGELFF
DNA: TGTGCCAGCAGCTTGGGACACCCGAACACCGGGGAGCTGTTTTTT

D: -
J: TRBJ1-5
size: -
V: TRBV7-2
CDR3: CASSDRGGTNQPQHF
DNA: TGTGCCAGCAGTGATCGGGGGGGGACAAATCAGCCCCAGCATTTT

D: TRBD2
J: TRBJ2-3
size: -
V: TRBV29-1
CDR3: CSVVAGVSTDTQYF
DNA: TGCAGCGTTGTAGCGGGGGTTAGCACAGATACGCAGTATTTT

D: -
J: TRBJ1-4
size: once
V: TRBV28
CDR3: CASSPTSRVGGATNEKLFF
DNA: TGTGCCAGCAGTCCAACAAGCAGGGTCGGAGGTGCAACTAATGAAAAACTGTTTTTT

D: TRBD2
J: TRBJ2-1
size: -
V: TRBV20-1
CDR3: CSARTSGGLAYNEQFF
DNA: TGCAGTGCCCGGACTAGCGGGGGGCTCGCCTACAATGAGCAGTTCTTC

D: TRBD1
J: TRBJ1-5
size: few
V: TRBV7-6
CDR3: CASSHPPGTGFLSNQPQHF
DNA: TGTGCCAGCAGCCATCCCCCCGGGACAGGGTTTCTTAGCAATCAGCCCCAGCATTTT

D: TRBD1
J: TRBJ1-2
size: -
V: TRBV29-1
CDR3: CSVGPGTGTGYGYTF
DNA: TGCAGCGTCGGACCCGGGACAGGGACGGGCTATGGCTACACCTTC

D: -
J: TRBJ2-5
size: -
V: TRBV19
CDR3: CASSIPGQTQYF
DNA: TGTGCCAGTAGTATCCCGGGGCAGACCCAGTACTTC

D: TRBD1
J: TRBJ1-4
size: -
V: TRBV6-1
CDR3: CASLDRGREKLFF
DNA: TGTGCCAGCTTGGACAGGGGGCGTGAAAAACTGTTTTTT

D: TRBD1
J: TRBJ2-4
size: many
V: TRBV6-2/TRBV6-3
CDR3: CASSGRDRGFSIQYF
DNA: TGTGCCAGCAGTGGCCGGGACAGGGGATTTTCCATTCAGTACTTC

D: -
J: TRBJ1-5
size: many
V: TRBV7-9
CDR3: CASSPRPTILRGQPQHF
DNA: TGTGCCAGCAGCCCCCGGCCCACGATTCTCCGCGGTCAGCCCCAGCATTTT

D: -
J: TRBJ1-5
size: -
V: TRBV6-5
CDR3: CASRDSTGVYQPQHF
DNA: TGTGCCAGCAGGGACTCGACAGGAGTTTATCAGCCCCAGCATTTT

D: -
J: TRBJ2-6
size: -
V: TRBV27
CDR3: CASSPSWGANVLTF
DNA: TGTGCCAGCAGTCCGTCCTGGGGGGCCAACGTCCTGACTTTC

D: TRBD1
J: TRBJ1-3
size: few
V: TRBV6-5
CDR3: CASKKYRGSGNTIYF
DNA: TGTGCCAGCAAAAAATACAGGGGCTCCGGAAACACCATATATTTT

D: -
J: TRBJ1-2
size: few
V: TRBV2
CDR3: CASSPGRTSYGYTF
DNA: TGTGCCAGCAGTCCGGGACGGACATCCTATGGCTACACCTTC

D: TRBD1
J: TRBJ2-1
size: few
V: TRBV5-4
CDR3: CASSGQGGNEQFF
DNA: TGTGCCAGCAGTGGACAGGGGGGGAATGAGCAGTTCTTC

D: TRBD1
J: TRBJ2-2
size: few
V: TRBV7-9
CDR3: CASSPTGTGPSNTGELFF
DNA: TGTGCCAGCAGCCCAACCGGGACAGGGCCCTCGAACACCGGGGAGCTGTTTTTT

D: -
J: TRBJ2-1
size: many
V: TRBV27
CDR3: CASSQGSSYNEQFF
DNA: TGTGCCAGCAGTCAGGGGAGCTCCTACAATGAGCAGTTCTTC

D: -
J: TRBJ1-1
size: -
V: TRBV4-3
CDR3: CASSWTPGTEAFF
DNA: TGCGCCAGCAGCTGGACCCCAGGGACTGAAGCTTTCTTT

D: TRBD2
J: TRBJ2-2
size: -
V: TRBV4-2
CDR3: CASSQAQGLAGSNTGELFF
DNA: TGTGCCAGCAGCCAAGCCCAAGGGCTAGCGGGGTCAAACACCGGGGAGCTGTTTTTT

D: -
J: TRBJ2-7
size: -
V: TRBV7-6
CDR3: CASSEDEGYEQYF
DNA: TGTGCCAGCAGCGAGGACGAAGGGTACGAGCAGTACTTC

D: -
J: TRBJ2-1
size: few
V: TRBV7-8
CDR3: CASSGRGDNEQFF
DNA: TGTGCCAGCTCAGGGCGGGGTGACAATGAGCAGTTCTTC

D: TRBD1
J: TRBJ2-7
size: few
V: TRBV6-5
CDR3: CASSYWGQIYEQYF
DNA: TGTGCCAGCAGTTACTGGGGACAGATCTACGAGCAGTACTTC

D: TRBD2
J: TRBJ2-1
size: few
V: TRBV6-5
CDR3: CASSYYLAGGLNNEQFF
DNA: TGTGCCAGCAGTTACTATCTAGCGGGGGGCCTCAACAATGAGCAGTTCTTC

D: TRBD1
J: TRBJ1-1
size: many
V: TRBV19
CDR3: CASNIGQGAVTEAFF
DNA: TGTGCCAGTAACATCGGACAGGGGGCGGTCACTGAAGCTTTCTTT

D: TRBD2
J: TRBJ2-3
size: -
V: TRBV12-3/TRBV12-4
CDR3: CASTDWSGSADTQYF
DNA: TGTGCCAGCACCGACTGGAGCGGGAGTGCAGATACGCAGTATTTT

D: -
J: TRBJ2-1
size: -
V: TRBV12-3/TRBV12-4
CDR3: CASSFRQNEQFF
DNA: TGTGCCAGCAGTTTTAGACAAAATGAGCAGTTCTTC

D: -
J: TRBJ1-5
size: -
V: TRBV15
CDR3: CATSRSGGGNQPQHF
DNA: TGTGCCACCAGCAGATCGGGGGGGGGCAATCAGCCCCAGCATTTT

D: -
J: TRBJ1-1
size: many
V: TRBV7-8
CDR3: CASSFGPTLGNTEAFF
DNA: TGTGCCAGCAGCTTCGGGCCGACCCTAGGGAACACTGAAGCTTTCTTT

D: -
J: TRBJ2-1
size: many
V: TRBV5-6
CDR3: CASSAGRPYNEQFF
DNA: TGTGCCAGCAGCGCGGGACGTCCGTACAATGAGCAGTTCTTC

D: -
J: TRBJ2-3
size: few
V: TRBV19
CDR3: CASSIFGQHTDTQYF
DNA: TGTGCCAGTAGTATCTTTGGGCAGCACACAGATACGCAGTATTTT

D: -
J: TRBJ1-2
size: -
V: TRBV5-3
CDR3: CASSTSRGPYGYTF
DNA: TGTGCCAGCAGCACCTCTCGGGGTCCATATGGCTACACCTTC

D: -
J: TRBJ2-2
size: once
V: TRBV27
CDR3: CASSTPRGELFF
DNA: TGTGCCAGCAGCACCCCCCGAGGGGAGCTGTTTTTT

D: -
J: TRBJ2-7
size: few
V: TRBV7-9
CDR3: CASSPQSGDSYEQYF
DNA: TGTGCCAGCAGCCCGCAGTCAGGCGACTCCTACGAGCAGTACTTC

D: -
J: TRBJ2-5
size: few
V: TRBV7-2
CDR3: CASSLPQETQYF
DNA: TGTGCCAGCAGCCTACCCCAAGAGACCCAGTACTTC

D: TRBD1
J: TRBJ2-2
size: -
V: TRBV12-3/TRBV12-4
CDR3: CASSLVAGGEREAGELFF
DNA: TGTGCCAGCAGTTTAGTTGCAGGGGGAGAGAGAGAGGCCGGGGAGCTGTTTTTT

D: TRBD2
J: TRBJ2-5
size: -
V: TRBV12-3/TRBV12-4
CDR3: CASTLGLAGQETQYF
DNA: TGTGCCAGCACTCTGGGACTAGCGGGCCAAGAGACCCAGTACTTC

D: -
J: TRBJ2-7
size: few
V: TRBV5-6
CDR3: CASTDHKQGIPYEQYF
DNA: TGTGCCAGCACCGACCATAAACAAGGGATCCCCTACGAGCAGTACTTC

D: TRBD1
J: TRBJ2-3
size: -
V: TRBV7-4
CDR3: CASSLTGGVIDTQYF
DNA: TGTGCCAGCAGCTTGACAGGGGGTGTGATAGATACGCAGTATTTT

D: -
J: TRBJ1-1
size: -
V: TRBV12-3/TRBV12-4
CDR3: CASSSVVGRATEAFF
DNA: TGTGCCAGCAGTTCAGTCGTTGGGAGGGCCACTGAAGCTTTCTTT

D: -
J: TRBJ2-5
size: many
V: TRBV7-6
CDR3: CASSLARGGTYQETQYF
DNA: TGTGCCAGCAGCTTAGCCCGGGGCGGAACGTACCAAGAGACCCAGTACTTC

D: -
J: TRBJ2-3
size: -
V: TRBV6-2/TRBV6-3
CDR3: CASTKGGGDTQYF
DNA: TGTGCCAGCACCAAAGGAGGGGGAGATACGCAGTATTTT

D: -
J: TRBJ2-1
size: -
V: TRBV6-2/TRBV6-3
CDR3: CASTLTTRGEQFF
DNA: TGTGCCAGCACTTTGACAACTAGAGGTGAGCAGTTCTTC

D: -
J: TRBJ2-1
size: many
V: TRBV7-8
CDR3: CASSLGDPSYNEQFF
DNA: TGTGCCAGCAGCTTAGGTGACCCCTCCTACAATGAGCAGTTCTTC

D: -
J: TRBJ2-3
size: few
V: TRBV20-1
CDR3: CSAPGWRAGTEASWSTDTQYF
DNA: TGCAGTGCCCCAGGGTGGCGAGCCGGGACCGAAGCTTCCTGGAGCACAGATACGCAGTATTTT

D: TRBD1
J: TRBJ1-4
size: few
V: TRBV7-9
CDR3: CASSVRQGINEKLFF
DNA: TGTGCCAGCAGCGTCCGACAGGGGATAAATGAAAAACTGTTTTTT

D: -
J: TRBJ2-2
size: few
V: TRBV5-1
CDR3: CASALPGDGELFF
DNA: TGCGCCAGCGCGCTCCCGGGCGACGGGGAGCTGTTTTTT

D: TRBD1
J: TRBJ2-2
size: -
V: TRBV19
CDR3: CASTLYPGQGDSTGELFF
DNA: TGTGCCAGTACCCTATACCCCGGACAGGGTGATAGCACCGGGGAGCTGTTTTTT

D: -
J: TRBJ2-2
size: -
V: TRBV7-9
CDR3: CAAPSSGSGLTGELFF
DNA: TGTGCCGCCCCTAGTTCCGGGTCGGGTCTCACCGGGGAGCTGTTTTTT

D: TRBD2
J: TRBJ2-1
size: few
V: TRBV6-5
CDR3: CASSYEAGGLDEQFF
DNA: TGTGCCAGCAGTTACGAAGCGGGGGGGCTGGATGAGCAGTTCTTC

D: -
J: TRBJ2-5
size: few
V: TRBV7-3
CDR3: CASSLTGGGGETQYF
DNA: TGTGCCAGCAGCTTAACGGGTGGTGGGGGAGAGACCCAGTACTTC

D: TRBD2
J: TRBJ2-3
size: -
V: TRBV4-1
CDR3: CASSPWTSGASTDTQYF
DNA: TGCGCCAGCAGCCCGTGGACTAGCGGGGCTAGCACAGATACGCAGTATTTT

D: TRBD1
J: TRBJ1-1
size: few
V: TRBV24-1
CDR3: CATSDDRENTEAFF
DNA: TGTGCCACCAGTGATGACAGGGAGAACACTGAAGCTTTCTTT

D: -
J: TRBJ1-2
size: many
V: TRBV12-3/TRBV12-4
CDR3: CASSFTPNYGYTF
DNA: TGTGCCAGCAGTTTCACTCCGAATTATGGCTACACCTTC

D: TRBD2
J: TRBJ2-3
size: many
V: TRBV7-3
CDR3: CASSVAGISTDTQYF
DNA: TGTGCCAGCAGCGTAGCGGGTATTTCCACAGATACGCAGTATTTT

D: TRBD1
J: TRBJ1-2
size: many
V: TRBV7-2
CDR3: CASSFTSQGGYGYTF
DNA: TGTGCCAGCAGCTTTACCTCCCAGGGGGGCTATGGCTACACCTTC

D: TRBD1
J: TRBJ1-5
size: once
V: TRBV27
CDR3: CASSAGQGRGQPQHF
DNA: TGTGCCAGCAGTGCCGGACAGGGGAGAGGACAGCCCCAGCATTTT

D: -
J: TRBJ2-3
size: many
V: TRBV6-5
CDR3: CASSYADTQYF
DNA: TGTGCCAGCAGTTACGCAGATACGCAGTATTTT